Listed below are T cell receptor beta chains from one sample, sequenced in a study of blood T cell repertoires in COVID-19. Measured with immunoSEQ multiplex PCR; TCRdb has only the in-frame clones, and not every one. The profile shows approximately 200,000 clones, approximately 85% of them singletons. Sequencing used PBMCs or T cells enriched from blood (not recorded which). The receptors stem from a man aged 35-49 years who had recovered from COVID-19. CDR3s include the opening cysteine and the closing phenylalanine or tryptophan. The order of the fields is clone size, D gene, V gene, J gene, CDR3 length, CDR3 protein, CDR3 DNA. D genes are given only for firm matches. Clone size is given for some rows only: seen once, a few or many times, or a class if the clone is expanded.

clone size: NA
D gene: TRBD2
V gene: TRBV5-1
J gene: TRBJ2-5
CDR3 length: 15
CDR3 protein: CASSPGLAVQETQYF
CDR3 DNA: TGCGCCAGCAGCCCGGGACTAGCGGTCCAAGAGACCCAGTACTTC

clone size: NA
D gene: NA
V gene: TRBV19
J gene: TRBJ2-7
CDR3 length: 14
CDR3 protein: CASSTQRSSYEQYF
CDR3 DNA: TGTGCCAGTAGTACCCAGCGGTCCTCCTACGAGCAGTACTTC

clone size: NA
D gene: TRBD2
V gene: TRBV7-3
J gene: TRBJ2-2
CDR3 length: 18
CDR3 protein: CASSLTASSGRAGGELFF
CDR3 DNA: TGTGCCAGCAGCTTAACAGCGTCTAGCGGGAGGGCCGGCGGGGAGCTGTTTTTT

clone size: NA
D gene: NA
V gene: TRBV7-9
J gene: TRBJ1-1
CDR3 length: 13
CDR3 protein: CASSPQVNTEAFF
CDR3 DNA: TGTGCCAGCAGTCCACAGGTGAACACTGAAGCTTTCTTT

clone size: NA
D gene: TRBD1
V gene: TRBV2
J gene: TRBJ1-1
CDR3 length: 15
CDR3 protein: CASRYTGQGVTEAFF
CDR3 DNA: TGTGCCAGCAGGTACACGGGACAGGGCGTCACTGAAGCTTTCTTT

clone size: NA
D gene: TRBD1
V gene: TRBV7-9
J gene: TRBJ1-2
CDR3 length: 14
CDR3 protein: CASSDRDRSYGYTF
CDR3 DNA: TGTGCCAGCAGCGACAGGGATCGGAGCTATGGCTACACCTTC

clone size: NA
D gene: TRBD1
V gene: TRBV24-1
J gene: TRBJ2-5
CDR3 length: 17
CDR3 protein: CATSDVLTGGYQETQYF
CDR3 DNA: TGTGCCACCAGTGATGTCTTAACAGGGGGCTACCAAGAGACCCAGTACTTC

clone size: NA
D gene: NA
V gene: TRBV4-3
J gene: TRBJ1-1
CDR3 length: 17
CDR3 protein: CASSQDPQTARNTEAFF
CDR3 DNA: TGCGCCAGCAGCCAAGATCCCCAGACAGCTCGGAACACTGAAGCTTTCTTT

clone size: NA
D gene: NA
V gene: TRBV27
J gene: TRBJ1-3
CDR3 length: 14
CDR3 protein: CASSSGSYGNTIYF
CDR3 DNA: TGTGCCAGCAGTTCCGGGAGCTACGGAAACACCATATATTTT

clone size: NA
D gene: NA
V gene: TRBV28
J gene: TRBJ2-1
CDR3 length: 11
CDR3 protein: CASSSTYEQFF
CDR3 DNA: TGTGCCAGCAGTAGCACGTATGAGCAGTTCTTC

clone size: NA
D gene: NA
V gene: TRBV7-2
J gene: TRBJ1-1
CDR3 length: 14
CDR3 protein: CASSPSGPNVEAFF
CDR3 DNA: TGTGCCAGCAGCCCCTCTGGCCCGAACGTTGAAGCTTTCTTT

clone size: once
D gene: NA
V gene: TRBV7-2
J gene: TRBJ2-7
CDR3 length: 13
CDR3 protein: CASSLAGAHEQYF
CDR3 DNA: TGTGCCAGCAGCTTAGCCGGAGCCCACGAGCAGTACTTC

clone size: NA
D gene: NA
V gene: TRBV24-1
J gene: TRBJ1-2
CDR3 length: 13
CDR3 protein: CATSDWSGYGYTF
CDR3 DNA: TGTGCCACCAGTGATTGGTCGGGGTATGGCTACACCTTC

clone size: NA
D gene: NA
V gene: TRBV6-2/TRBV6-3
J gene: TRBJ1-3
CDR3 length: 16
CDR3 protein: CASSPLTGVVGNTIYF
CDR3 DNA: TGTGCCAGCAGCCCTTTGACGGGGGTTGTCGGAAACACCATATATTTT

clone size: NA
D gene: NA
V gene: TRBV6-1
J gene: TRBJ1-5
CDR3 length: 17
CDR3 protein: CASSEGWRAEGDQPQHF
CDR3 DNA: TGTGCCAGCAGTGAAGGATGGAGAGCCGAAGGTGATCAGCCCCAGCATTTT

clone size: NA
D gene: NA
V gene: TRBV6-5
J gene: TRBJ2-5
CDR3 length: 14
CDR3 protein: CASSYSRYQETQYF
CDR3 DNA: TGTGCCAGCAGTTACTCGCGGTATCAAGAGACCCAGTACTTC

clone size: NA
D gene: TRBD2
V gene: TRBV30
J gene: TRBJ2-7
CDR3 length: 12
CDR3 protein: CACRGLAYEQYF
CDR3 DNA: TGTGCCTGTCGGGGACTAGCCTACGAGCAGTACTTC

clone size: NA
D gene: TRBD2
V gene: TRBV3-1/TRBV3-2
J gene: TRBJ2-1
CDR3 length: 16
CDR3 protein: CASSPRTSGRHNEQFF
CDR3 DNA: TGTGCCAGCAGCCCCAGGACTAGCGGGAGGCACAATGAGCAGTTCTTC

clone size: NA
D gene: NA
V gene: TRBV4-3
J gene: TRBJ2-5
CDR3 length: 15
CDR3 protein: CASSQRDNPKETQYF
CDR3 DNA: TGCGCCAGCAGCCAAAGGGACAACCCCAAAGAGACCCAGTACTTC

clone size: NA
D gene: TRBD2
V gene: TRBV7-2
J gene: TRBJ2-3
CDR3 length: 15
CDR3 protein: CASRPGGAETDTQYF
CDR3 DNA: TGTGCCAGCAGACCCGGGGGGGCTGAAACAGATACGCAGTATTTT

clone size: NA
D gene: NA
V gene: TRBV19
J gene: TRBJ2-3
CDR3 length: 14
CDR3 protein: CASSIGLGTDTQYF
CDR3 DNA: TGTGCCAGTAGTATCGGTCTAGGAACAGATACGCAGTATTTT

clone size: NA
D gene: NA
V gene: TRBV6-5
J gene: TRBJ1-2
CDR3 length: 12
CDR3 protein: CASSYDSYGYTF
CDR3 DNA: TGTGCCAGCAGTTACGACAGTTATGGCTACACCTTC

clone size: NA
D gene: NA
V gene: TRBV27
J gene: TRBJ2-7
CDR3 length: 17
CDR3 protein: CASSLLPKKGPSYEQYF
CDR3 DNA: TGTGCCAGCAGTTTATTGCCCAAAAAGGGGCCCTCCTACGAGCAGTACTTC

clone size: NA
D gene: NA
V gene: TRBV6-5
J gene: TRBJ1-3
CDR3 length: 14
CDR3 protein: CASSIWGQGNTIYF
CDR3 DNA: TGTGCCAGCAGTATCTGGGGGCAAGGAAACACCATATATTTT

clone size: NA
D gene: TRBD2
V gene: TRBV4-3
J gene: TRBJ2-1
CDR3 length: 16
CDR3 protein: CASSQTSGSSYNEQFF
CDR3 DNA: TGCGCCAGCAGCCAAACCAGCGGGAGTTCCTACAATGAGCAGTTCTTC

clone size: NA
D gene: TRBD2
V gene: TRBV9
J gene: TRBJ2-3
CDR3 length: 15
CDR3 protein: CASSVGGRAQDTQYF
CDR3 DNA: TGTGCCAGCAGCGTAGGCGGGAGGGCCCAAGATACGCAGTATTTT

clone size: NA
D gene: TRBD1
V gene: TRBV5-1
J gene: TRBJ1-5
CDR3 length: 14
CDR3 protein: CASSLGQGGTTQHF
CDR3 DNA: TGCGCCAGCAGCTTAGGACAGGGTGGAACGACCCAGCATTTT

clone size: NA
D gene: NA
V gene: TRBV18
J gene: TRBJ2-3
CDR3 length: 20
CDR3 protein: CASSPTGGPGGRRTSDTQYF
CDR3 DNA: TGTGCCAGCTCACCCACCGGGGGGCCGGGCGGGAGACGGACGTCAGATACGCAGTATTTT

clone size: NA
D gene: NA
V gene: TRBV28
J gene: TRBJ1-6
CDR3 length: 14
CDR3 protein: CASSLGQINSPLHF
CDR3 DNA: TGTGCCAGCAGTTTAGGACAGATTAATTCACCCCTCCACTTT

clone size: NA
D gene: NA
V gene: TRBV9
J gene: TRBJ2-5
CDR3 length: 14
CDR3 protein: CASSGFGREETQYF
CDR3 DNA: TGTGCCAGCAGCGGCTTTGGGAGAGAAGAGACCCAGTACTTC

clone size: NA
D gene: NA
V gene: TRBV4-3
J gene: TRBJ1-1
CDR3 length: 15
CDR3 protein: CASSQDGTQNTEAFF
CDR3 DNA: TGCGCCAGCAGCCAAGATGGGACACAGAACACTGAAGCTTTCTTT

clone size: NA
D gene: TRBD2
V gene: TRBV28
J gene: TRBJ2-7
CDR3 length: 12
CDR3 protein: CASSGTSGVSDF
CDR3 DNA: TGTGCCAGCAGCGGGACTAGCGGGGTGTCGGACTTC

clone size: NA
D gene: NA
V gene: TRBV7-8
J gene: TRBJ1-1
CDR3 length: 13
CDR3 protein: CASSLAGTVEAFF
CDR3 DNA: TGTGCCAGCAGCTTGGCGGGAACAGTAGAAGCTTTCTTT

clone size: NA
D gene: NA
V gene: TRBV7-3
J gene: TRBJ2-5
CDR3 length: 13
CDR3 protein: CASSLSGQETQYF
CDR3 DNA: TGTGCCAGCAGCCTCTCGGGTCAAGAGACCCAGTACTTC

clone size: NA
D gene: NA
V gene: TRBV7-9
J gene: TRBJ2-3
CDR3 length: 12
CDR3 protein: CASKRQTDTQYF
CDR3 DNA: TGTGCCAGCAAACGACAGACAGATACGCAGTATTTT

clone size: NA
D gene: NA
V gene: TRBV6-2/TRBV6-3
J gene: TRBJ1-2
CDR3 length: 11
CDR3 protein: CASSFGVSYTF
CDR3 DNA: TGTGCCAGCAGTTTCGGGGTATCCTACACCTTC

clone size: NA
D gene: NA
V gene: TRBV21-1
J gene: TRBJ2-3
CDR3 length: 14
CDR3 protein: CASMGTGDIDTQYF
CDR3 DNA: TGTGCCAGCATGGGGACAGGGGATATAGATACGCAGTATTTT

clone size: NA
D gene: NA
V gene: TRBV7-2
J gene: TRBJ2-6
CDR3 length: 15
CDR3 protein: CASSYAGSGANVLTF
CDR3 DNA: TGTGCCAGCAGCTACGCGGGAAGTGGGGCCAACGTCCTGACTTTC

clone size: NA
D gene: TRBD1
V gene: TRBV11-2
J gene: TRBJ2-3
CDR3 length: 16
CDR3 protein: CASSFLGQGIFGTQYF
CDR3 DNA: TGTGCCAGCAGCTTCCTGGGACAGGGGATTTTTGGTACGCAGTATTTT

clone size: once
D gene: NA
V gene: TRBV5-1
J gene: TRBJ2-4
CDR3 length: 12
CDR3 protein: CASSLDSNIQYF
CDR3 DNA: TGCGCCAGCAGCTTGGACAGCAACATTCAGTACTTC

clone size: few
D gene: NA
V gene: TRBV11-2
J gene: TRBJ1-1
CDR3 length: 14
CDR3 protein: CASSHTPSGTEAFF
CDR3 DNA: TGTGCCAGCAGCCACACGCCTAGCGGCACTGAAGCTTTCTTT

clone size: NA
D gene: TRBD2
V gene: TRBV7-2
J gene: TRBJ2-1
CDR3 length: 17
CDR3 protein: CASSSPLTGGPPAEQFF
CDR3 DNA: TGTGCCAGCAGCTCCCCCCTGACGGGAGGGCCCCCCGCTGAGCAGTTCTTC

clone size: NA
D gene: TRBD2
V gene: TRBV6-2/TRBV6-3
J gene: TRBJ2-1
CDR3 length: 15
CDR3 protein: CASSYGTSGNNEQFF
CDR3 DNA: TGTGCCAGCAGTTATGGGACTAGCGGGAACAATGAGCAGTTCTTC

clone size: few
D gene: NA
V gene: TRBV29-1
J gene: TRBJ1-1
CDR3 length: 13
CDR3 protein: CSVGHTAYTEAFF
CDR3 DNA: TGCAGCGTTGGGCATACCGCTTACACTGAAGCTTTCTTT

clone size: NA
D gene: NA
V gene: TRBV5-1
J gene: TRBJ1-6
CDR3 length: 15
CDR3 protein: CASTKQGTYNSPLHF
CDR3 DNA: TGCGCCAGCACCAAACAGGGAACCTATAATTCACCCCTCCACTTT

clone size: NA
D gene: NA
V gene: TRBV7-9
J gene: TRBJ1-2
CDR3 length: 14
CDR3 protein: CASSPNPSQAAGTF
CDR3 DNA: TGTGCCAGCAGCCCCAATCCCTCACAGGCAGCAGGGACCTTC